These 2 T cell receptor beta chains were sequenced from one sample in a study of blood T cell repertoires in COVID-19. TCRdb's table, derived via immunoSEQ multiplex PCR, lists solely in-frame clones and lacks some. The sample shows about 380,000 clones, 70% to 90% of them seen only once. The sample comprised PBMCs or T cells enriched from blood (not recorded which). The receptors were gathered from a man between 25 and 39 years old who had recovered from COVID-19.

The chain recombines TRBV5-1 with TRBJ1-2; D is uncertain. The CDR3 is made up of 14 amino acids. Per germline, CDR1 SGHRS and CDR2 YFSETQ. The V gene lost 0 bases and the J gene lost 2 bases, with 8 bases spanning the gap. In nucleotides, the CDR3 is TGCGCCAGCAGCTTGGGGGTACAGAACTATGGCTACACCTTC. Its translation is CASSLGVQNYGYTF. Full variable domain (outside the CDR3, taken from reference TRBV5-1 and TRBJ1-2): KAGVTQTPRYLIKTRGQQVTLSCSPISGHRSVSWYQQTPGQGLQFLFEYFSETQRNKGNFPGRFSGRQFSNSRSEMNVSTLELGDSALYLCASSLGVQNYGYTFGSGTRLTVV.

This clone turned up a few times. This rearrangement joins TRBV30 to TRBJ2-7; D is perhaps TRBD2 (6 bases). CDR1 and CDR2 from the germline V gene are GTSNPN and SVGIG (reference sequence). V shed 8 bases and J shed 3 bases, with 17 bases lying between them. This CDR3 comprises 13 residues. Written as DNA, the CDR3 is TGTGCCACCGGGCGGGACGCTTTCTACGAGCAGTACTTC. Protein product: CATGRDAFYEQYF. The full variable domain, completed using reference TRBV30 and TRBJ2-7, is SQTIHQWPATLVQPVGSPLSLECTVEGTSNPNLYWYRQAAGRGLQLLFYSVGIGQISSEVPQNLSASRPQDRQFILSSKKLLLSDSGFYLCATGRDAFYEQYFGPGTRLTVT.